These 23 T cell receptor beta chains were sequenced from one sample in a study of blood T cell repertoires in COVID-19. Using immunoSEQ multiplex PCR, the repertoire was profiled, and TCRdb retains in-frame clones only, with some absent. Of approximately 220,000 clones listed, approximately 84% are singletons. The sequenced sample was peripheral blood. The receptors derive from a woman aged 60-75 years with acute or convalescent COVID-19.

The chain carries TRBV7-2 and TRBJ2-2, with 10 bases lining up with TRBD2. Germline-derived CDR1 and CDR2 are SGHTA and FQGNSA. The junction had 16 bases not matched to a gene; V was cut back by 1 base and J by 8 bases. CDR3 length: 19 residues. The CDR3 sequence: CASSLGLLMSGGAAGELFF. The CDR3 DNA follows: TGTGCCAGCAGCTTAGGCCTTCTTATGAGCGGGGGGGCCGCAGGGGAGCTGTTTTTT.

V and J are TRBV25-1 and TRBJ2-5; no clear D gene. V lost 0 bases and J lost 4, with 6 bases in between. This CDR3 is built from 13 residues. Germline V gene data show CDR1 as MGHDK and CDR2 as SYGVNS. CDR3 region: CASSEYVGETQYF. The CDR3 DNA reads as TGTGCCAGCAGTGAATATGTCGGAGAGACCCAGTACTTC. The variable domain in full, with the rest retrieved from reference TRBV25-1 and TRBJ2-5, is EADIYQTPRYLVIGTGKKITLECSQTMGHDKMYWYQQDPGMELHLIHYSYGVNSTEKGDLSSESTVSRIRTEHFPLTLESARPSHTSQYLCASSEYVGETQYFGPGTRLLVL.

The gene calls are TRBV6-2 or TRBV6-3 and TRBJ1-6, with TRBD1 identical over 12 bases. Germline trimming cut 6 bases from V and 9 bases from J; bases unmatched to any gene: 9. The CDR3 sequence is 16 residues long. Germline V gives CDR1 MNHEY, CDR2 SVGEGT. The CDR3 is CASSTGDRGRSSPLHF. DNA of the CDR3: TGTGCCAGCAGCACCGGGGACAGGGGGCGAAGTTCACCCCTCCACTTT.

V and J are TRBV4-1 and TRBJ2-7, with 8 bases matching TRBD1. V was pared by 1 base and J by 2 bases, with 1 base of the junction left unmatched. Germline V gene sequence: CDR1 MGHRA, CDR2 YSYEKL. This CDR3 has 14 residues. The CDR3 DNA is TGCGCCAGCAGCCAAGGGACAGGGCCCTACGAGCAGTACTTC. This codes for CASSQGTGPYEQYF.

This clone has more than one count but fewer than ten. The chain is built from TRBV30 and TRBJ1-3; 9 bases line up with TRBD1. From germline, CDR1 is GTSNPN and CDR2 SVGIG (reference sequence). The V and J ends lost 1 base and 2 bases, in that order; junction bases with no gene match: 0. The CDR3 runs to 14 residues. The CDR3 loop is CAWSGDRAGNTIYF. DNA for the CDR3: TGTGCCTGGAGTGGGGACAGGGCTGGAAACACCATATATTTT.

The V gene is TRBV6-2 or TRBV6-3, the J gene TRBJ2-2, with 11 bases identical to TRBD2. J gave up 1 base and V 6 bases, and 4 bases lay outside the gene matches. CDR3 size: 16 residues. CDR1 and CDR2 (germline): MNHEY, SVGEGT. The CDR3 DNA reads as TGTGCCAGCAGGCCTAGCGGGGGGCGGAACACCGGGGAGCTGTTTTTT. Protein product: CASRPSGGRNTGELFF.

The V and J genes are TRBV5-5 and TRBJ1-1, with 8 bases identical to TRBD1. CDR1 and CDR2 from the germline V gene are SGHKS and YYEKEE (reference sequence). The CDR3 totals 15 residues. The ends lost 4 bases at V and 4 bases at J; junction bases unmatched: 9. The CDR3 loop reads CASSGQGWLGTEAFF. As DNA, the CDR3 is TGTGCCAGCAGCGGACAGGGCTGGTTGGGCACTGAAGCTTTCTTT.

V usage is TRBV27 and J usage is TRBJ2-1; 14 positions match TRBD2. The CDR3 runs to 17 residues. Germline V gene data show CDR1 as MNHEY and CDR2 as SMNVEV (reference sequence). Trimming cost V 6 bases and J 7 bases; bases outside gene matches: 11. CDR3 bases: TGTGCCAGCAGCGAGAGACTAGCGGGGGGGCCTAGGAATGAGCAGTTCTTC. As protein: CASSERLAGGPRNEQFF.

Note on this clone: Other DNA sequences in this sample translate to the same CDR3. The chain employs TRBV18 and TRBJ2-3; 7 nucleotides line up with TRBD2. Germline assignment: CDR1 KGHSH and CDR2 LQKENI. V was pared by 0 bases and J by 1 base, with 4 bases of the junction left unmatched. This CDR3 is 16 amino acids long. CDR3 loop: CASSPPSGGGTDTQYF. CDR3 in DNA: TGTGCCAGCTCACCACCCTCGGGGGGTGGCACAGATACGCAGTATTTT.

This chain connects TRBV9 to TRBJ2-2, with unresolved D. V lost 3 bases, J lost 4 bases, and 13 bases lay in between. CDR3 size: 15 residues. Germline V gene sequence: CDR1 SGDLS, CDR2 YYNGEE. The DNA for the CDR3 is TGTGCCAGCAGCGCCGAGATAGCCAGCACCGGGGAGCTGTTTTTT. This encodes CASSAEIASTGELFF.

The CDR3 DNA is TGTGCCAGCAGCCCCCCCCGGGACTCACCGGGTATCGAGCAGTACTTC. Protein product: CASSPPRDSPGIEQYF. The V call is TRBV11-1, the J call TRBJ2-7, with D possibly being TRBD2 (6 bases). There are 16 residues in the CDR3. Germline V gene sequence: CDR1 SGHAT, CDR2 FQDESV (reference sequence). Trimming shortened V by 5 bases and J by 6 bases, and 23 bases separated the two germline ends.

This sequence joins TRBV7-2 and TRBJ2-2; D is perhaps TRBD1 (6 bases). Trimming shortened V by 3 bases and J by 4 bases, and 12 bases separated the two germline ends. This CDR3 spans 15 amino acids. Germline values: CDR1 SGHTA, CDR2 FQGNSA. CDR3 amino acids: CASSFINRATGELFF. The CDR3 DNA reads as TGTGCCAGCAGCTTCATAAACAGGGCCACCGGGGAGCTGTTTTTT.

This chain connects TRBV11-3 to TRBJ2-1, with 7 nucleotides matching TRBD1. V was pared by 0 bases and J by 5 bases, with 10 bases of the junction left unmatched. Germline V CDR1 and CDR2: SGHNT, YENEEA. The CDR3 extends over 17 amino acids. CDR3 sequence (DNA): TGTGCCAGCAGCTTAGATCTACGTCAGGGGGTTGACAATGAGCAGTTCTTC. Amino acids: CASSLDLRQGVDNEQFF.

The chain couples TRBV30 to TRBJ1-2; no definite D call. Germline CDR1 and CDR2: GTSNPN and SVGIG (reference sequence). CDR3 length equals 15 residues. Between the trimmed V and J ends, which lost 2 bases and 8 bases, there was a span of 21 bases. CDR3 DNA sequence: TGTGCCTGGAGTCGTACCCAACCGATCTGGGAGGGCTACACCTTC. Translation: CAWSRTQPIWEGYTF.

The chain links TRBV5-6 to TRBJ1-2; 10 bases fit TRBD1. The length of the CDR3 is 17 residues. Trimming cost V 4 bases and J 4 bases; bases outside gene matches: 13. Germline V lookup: CDR1 SGHDT, CDR2 YYEEEE. The CDR3 DNA reads TGTGCCAGCAGCCCCGGGACAGGGGTCGGTACTCTCTATGGCTACACCTTC. It is translated as CASSPGTGVGTLYGYTF.

This clone has more than one count but fewer than ten. The rearrangement links TRBV11-2 to TRBJ1-1; D ambiguous. The V end lost 0 bases, the J end lost 1 base, and 9 bases lay between the germline ends. This CDR3 region has 15 residues. Germline V lookup: CDR1 SGHAT, CDR2 FQNNGV. Written as DNA, the CDR3 is TGTGCCAGCAGCTTAGATCCGGCAGGGAACACTGAAGCTTTCTTT. Its translation is CASSLDPAGNTEAFF.

This chain connects TRBV7-9 to TRBJ2-1; 8 nucleotides agree with TRBD2. V lost 5 bases and J lost 5; bases outside the gene matches: 5. The CDR3 extends over 14 amino acids. Germline values: CDR1 SEHNR, CDR2 FQNEAQ (reference sequence). In nucleotides, the CDR3 is TGTGCCAGCAGCCCGGGGGGGCATGACAATGAGCAGTTCTTC. Protein sequence: CASSPGGHDNEQFF.

The CDR3 DNA reads TGCGCCAGCAGCTTGCCCGACATCACAGATACGCAGTATTTT. It encodes CASSLPDITDTQYF. The chain has TRBV5-1 and TRBJ2-3, with D uncertain. The length of the CDR3 is 14 residues. Germline V gene data show CDR1 as SGHRS and CDR2 as YFSETQ. Trimming shortened V by 1 base and J by 2 bases, and 8 bases separated the two germline ends.

This sequence joins TRBV7-2 and TRBJ1-6, with D unclear. The CDR3 consists of 15 residues. CDR1 is SGHTA and CDR2 is FQGNSA in the germline V gene. Trimming stripped 1 base from V and 6 bases from J, with 10 bases between. DNA of the CDR3: TGTGCCAGCAGCTTAGGGCTGACAAGTAATTCACCCCTCCACTTT. Its translation: CASSLGLTSNSPLHF. Drawing the rest from reference TRBV7-2 and TRBJ1-6, the complete variable domain is GAGVSQSPSNKVTEKGKDVELRCDPISGHTALYWYRQSLGQGLEFLIYFQGNSAPDKSGLPSDRFSAERTGGSVSTLTIQRTQQEDSAVYLCASSLGLTSNSPLHFGNGTRLTVT.

This rearrangement joins TRBV6-1 to TRBJ1-4, with no clear D. The CDR3 has 15 amino acids. V was trimmed by 2 bases and J by 6 bases, leaving 13 bases between them. Looked up from germline, CDR1 is MNHNS and CDR2 is SASEGT. CDR3 amino acids: CASSELGRIYEKLFF. The CDR3 DNA sequence: TGTGCCAGCAGTGAATTAGGCAGGATTTATGAAAAACTGTTTTTT.

This chain links TRBV30 with TRBJ1-2; 7 positions match TRBD1. With V trimmed by 2 bases and J by 2 bases, 14 bases remained unmatched. The length of the CDR3 is 17 residues. The germline V gene has CDR1 GTSNPN and CDR2 SVGIG (reference sequence). CDR3 DNA sequence: TGTGCCTGGAGTTCCCGGGACAGCGTTTTATTCAACTATGGCTACACCTTC. The encoded protein is CAWSSRDSVLFNYGYTF. Filled out from reference TRBV30 and TRBJ1-2, the complete variable domain reads SQTIHQWPATLVQPVGSPLSLECTVEGTSNPNLYWYRQAAGRGLQLLFYSVGIGQISSEVPQNLSASRPQDRQFILSSKKLLLSDSGFYLCAWSSRDSVLFNYGYTFGSGTRLTVV.

The chain combines TRBV7-3 with TRBJ2-2, with D hard to call. The germline V gene has CDR1 SGHTA and CDR2 FQGTGA. The CDR3 length is 13 residues. V was clipped by 8 bases and J by 4 bases, with 11 bases between them. The CDR3 loop is CASRKSPTGELFF. DNA for the CDR3: TGTGCCAGCCGAAAGAGCCCCACCGGGGAGCTGTTTTTT.

V is TRBV14 and J is TRBJ1-1; TRBD1 matches 7 bases. The CDR3 spans 16 residues. CDR1 SGHDN and CDR2 FVKESK come from the germline V gene. V dropped 2 bases and J dropped 1; count of bases not matched to a gene: 7. In nucleotides, the CDR3 is TGTGCCAGCAGCCAACTTGCCTCAGGGGGGAACACTGAAGCTTTCTTT. Its protein product is CASSQLASGGNTEAFF. The full variable domain, completed using reference TRBV14 and TRBJ1-1, is EAGVTQFPSHSVIEKGQTVTLRCDPISGHDNLYWYRRVMGKEIKFLLHFVKESKQDESGMPNNRFLAERTGGTYSTLKVQPAELEDSGVYFCASSQLASGGNTEAFFGQGTRLTVV.